Listed here are 30 T cell receptor beta chains from one sample, sequenced in a study of patients and donors after allogeneic stem cell transplantation. TCRdb reprocessed the RT-PCR reads with MiXCR, giving one entry per CDR3 protein. There are fewer than 250,000 distinct CDR3 sequences in the sample; roughly 13% occur only once, and approximately 10% lies in the top ten. Sequences were obtained from blood, either unsorted or a sorted T cell fraction (not recorded which). The source of these receptors is a human donor who was either an allogeneic HSCT recipient or a stem cell or donor lymphocyte infusion donor (not recorded which). It is not recorded whose cells these are; they may come from a transplant donor.

In this sample, this clonotype turned up many times. The chain is built from TRBV20-1 and TRBJ2-2; 9 nucleotides agree with TRBD2. V was pared by 0 bases and J by 9 bases, with 8 bases of the junction left unmatched. The CDR3 totals 15 residues. Germline assignment: CDR1 DFQATT and CDR2 SNEGSKA (reference sequence). Here the CDR3 reads CSAREGAGGPRELFF. The CDR3 DNA reads TGCAGTGCTAGAGAGGGGGCGGGGGGGCCTCGGGAGCTGTTTTTT.

The V gene is TRBV25-1, the J gene TRBJ2-1; no firm D call. The germline V gene has CDR1 MGHDK and CDR2 SYGVNS. This CDR3 comprises 14 residues. V dropped 2 bases and J dropped 12 bases, with 17 bases sitting between them. The CDR3, as DNA: TGTGCCAGCAGTGAAATATTCGTAAGTCTCGGGCAGTTCTTC. Its translation is CASSEIFVSLGQFF. Filled out from reference TRBV25-1 and TRBJ2-1, the complete variable domain reads EADIYQTPRYLVIGTGKKITLECSQTMGHDKMYWYQQDPGMELHLIHYSYGVNSTEKGDLSSESTVSRIRTEHFPLTLESARPSHTSQYLCASSEIFVSLGQFFGPGTRLTVL.

V usage is TRBV20-1 and J usage is TRBJ2-1; 7 nucleotides align to TRBD1. The CDR3 is 15 amino acids. CDR1 is DFQATT, CDR2 SNEGSKA, per germline (reference sequence). Trimming cost V 1 base and J 3 bases; bases outside gene matches: 6. CDR3 sequence reads: CSARVGPGGYNEQFF. The CDR3 DNA sequence: TGCAGTGCTAGAGTAGGGCCAGGGGGCTACAATGAGCAGTTCTTC.

This clonotype showed up many times. This chain connects TRBV6-2 or TRBV6-3 to TRBJ2-7, with D possibly matching TRBD2 (7 bases). Trimming stripped 5 bases from V and 2 bases from J, with 13 bases between. The CDR3 contains 14 residues. Germline CDR1 MNHEY, CDR2 SVGEGT. The DNA of the CDR3 is TGTGCCAGCAGTGACGGGGGGCTTGCCTACGAGCAGTACTTC. It is translated as CASSDGGLAYEQYF.

This clonotype was recorded at least ten times. The chain carries TRBV20-1 and TRBJ2-5; 7 positions match TRBD2. The V and J ends lost 6 bases and 2 bases, in that order; junction bases with no gene match: 12. CDR1 is DFQATT, CDR2 SNEGSKA, per germline (reference sequence). This CDR3 comprises 15 residues. DNA for the CDR3: TGCAGTGCCAGTTTGTCGGGGAGGGCACAAGAGACCCAGTACTTC. Translation: CSASLSGRAQETQYF.

This chain links TRBV4-1 with TRBJ1-1; D unclear. Germline CDR1 MGHRA, CDR2 YSYEKL. V lost 0 bases and J 5 bases, leaving 13 bases between the germline ends. The CDR3 consists of 15 residues. The DNA for the CDR3 is TGCGCCAGCAGCCAAGATCAGGATTTCGCGACTGAAGCTTTCTTT. Amino acid sequence: CASSQDQDFATEAFF.

This clonotype has a handful of counts. The chain combines TRBV5-4 with TRBJ2-7, with 7 positions matching TRBD2. The germline gives CDR1 SGHNT, CDR2 YYREEE (reference sequence). With 0 bases clipped from V and 7 bases from J, the junction kept 13 bases outside the gene matches. This CDR3 region has 16 residues. CDR3 residues: CASSLAGGRSGREQYF. The CDR3 bases are TGTGCCAGCAGCTTGGCGGGCGGGAGAAGCGGGCGAGAGCAGTACTTC.

This clonotype was detected many times. The genes are TRBV2 and TRBJ2-7; 8 bases fit TRBD1. Losses at the gene ends were 7 bases for V and 4 bases for J; bases not matched to a gene: 9. Germline-derived CDR1 and CDR2 are SNHLY and FYNNEI. The length of the CDR3 is 14 residues. For the CDR3, the DNA is TGTGCCAGCATAGACGGACAGGGCGCGTACGAGCAGTACTTC. Residues: CASIDGQGAYEQYF.

The sample holds a few counts of this clonotype. The chain uses TRBV5-1 and TRBJ2-7, with a tentative D call TRBD2 (6 bases). V lost 4 bases and J lost 3, with 14 bases in between. Germline loops: CDR1 SGHRS, CDR2 YFSETQ. The CDR3 runs 14 residues. CDR3 DNA: TGCGCCAGCAGCGTGGCGGGGCAAGACTACGAGCAGTACTTC. Translated: CASSVAGQDYEQYF.

The chain is built from TRBV10-3 and TRBJ2-1, with 8 bases identical to TRBD1. There are 16 residues in the CDR3. After removal of 7 bases from V and 0 bases from J, the junction contained 8 bases not matched to a gene. In germline, CDR1 is ENHRY, CDR2 SYGVKD. The CDR3 sequence: CAITGTGDFSYNEQFF. For the CDR3, the DNA is TGTGCCATCACCGGGACAGGAGACTTCTCCTACAATGAGCAGTTCTTC.

This clonotype was counted at least ten times. The chain couples TRBV5-1 to TRBJ2-1; unclear D gene. The CDR3 extends over 14 amino acids. Looked up from germline, CDR1 is SGHRS and CDR2 is YFSETQ. With 4 bases removed from V and 12 bases from J, the gap between germline ends came to 20 bases. For the CDR3, the DNA is TGCGCCAGCAGCGAAGCCCCTGGGGTGTGGGTGCAGTTCTTC. Translation: CASSEAPGVWVQFF. Complete variable domain (other parts from reference TRBV5-1 and TRBJ2-1): KAGVTQTPRYLIKTRGQQVTLSCSPISGHRSVSWYQQTPGQGLQFLFEYFSETQRNKGNFPGRFSGRQFSNSRSEMNVSTLELGDSALYLCASSEAPGVWVQFFGPGTRLTVL.

The sample holds many counts of this clonotype. V gene TRBV6-1 combines with J gene TRBJ1-3, with 7 bases that match TRBD1. Germline lookup yields CDR1 MNHNS and CDR2 SASEGT. The CDR3 extends over 14 amino acids. V dropped 6 bases and J dropped 4; count of bases not matched to a gene: 6. The CDR3 sequence: CASRVGGLGNTIYF. As DNA, the CDR3 is TGTGCCAGCAGGGTAGGGGGCCTCGGAAACACCATATATTTT.

This clonotype has a count of ten or more. This sequence joins TRBV4-1 and TRBJ2-7; 7 bases align to TRBD2. The CDR3 contains 18 residues. Trimming at V came to 1 base and at J to 2 bases, leaving 14 bases not matched to a gene. CDR1 is MGHRA and CDR2 is YSYEKL in the germline V gene. The CDR3, as DNA: TGCGCCAGCAGCCAAGTCTCCCCACTAGCGCAAGACCCCTACGAGCAGTACTTC. Encoded protein: CASSQVSPLAQDPYEQYF.

This clonotype has a count of ten or more. V usage is TRBV28 and J usage is TRBJ2-3, with TRBD2 identical over 8 bases. Germline CDR1 reads MDHEN; CDR2 reads SYDVKM. CDR3 length: 16 amino acids. V gave up 7 bases and J gave up 4 bases; unmatched junction bases: 13. The CDR3 coding sequence is TGTGCCAGCAATCCCCCTCGGGGGGGACCACCAGATACGCAGTATTTT. It yields the protein CASNPPRGGPPDTQYF.

This chain connects TRBV7-2 to TRBJ2-3; a possible D gene is TRBD2 (6 bases). This CDR3 has 14 amino acids. CDR1 is SGHTA, CDR2 FQGNSA, per germline. Trimming took 8 bases from V and 3 from J, leaving 15 bases between them. The CDR3 DNA is TGTGCCAGCGGGCGCCCGGAGGGTACAGATACGCAGTATTTT. It translates to CASGRPEGTDTQYF.

There are many counts of this clonotype. This chain joins TRBV20-1 and TRBJ2-4, with 8 bases lining up with TRBD2. Germline-derived CDR1 and CDR2 are DFQATT and SNEGSKA (reference sequence). J was trimmed by 5 bases and V by 6 bases; bases with no gene match: 9. This CDR3 has 14 amino acids. The CDR3 reads CSAAMLAGQNIQYF. The CDR3 region has the DNA TGCAGTGCCGCGATGCTAGCGGGCCAAAACATTCAGTACTTC.

This rearrangement joins TRBV5-1 to TRBJ2-3; 15 bases align to TRBD2. The CDR3 has 17 amino acids. After removal of 3 bases from V and 6 bases from J, the junction contained 8 bases not matched to a gene. Germline lookup yields CDR1 SGHRS and CDR2 YFSETQ. The CDR3: CASSSRTSGRGRDTQYF. The CDR3 nucleotides are TGCGCCAGCAGCTCGCGGACTAGCGGGAGGGGGCGGGATACGCAGTATTTT.

This clonotype has a handful of counts. Here the CDR3 DNA reads TGTGCCAGCAGGCCCCCCGCGAACACCGGGGAGCTGTTTTTT. The encoded protein is CASRPPANTGELFF. V is TRBV6-2 or TRBV6-3 and J is TRBJ2-2; no clear D. The CDR3 sequence is 14 residues long. Trimming shortened V by 6 bases and J by 0 bases, and 8 bases separated the two germline ends. CDR1 is MNHEY, CDR2 SVGEGT, per germline.

J is TRBJ1-2 and V is TRBV5-1; D perhaps matches TRBD1 (5 bases). Germline CDR1 reads SGHRS; CDR2 reads YFSETQ. Between the trimmed V and J ends, which lost 7 bases and 8 bases, there was a span of 15 bases. The CDR3 loop spans 12 amino acids. CDR3: CASGAPAVGYTF. The CDR3 coding sequence is TGCGCCAGCGGGGCCCCGGCGGTGGGCTACACCTTC.

J is TRBJ2-7 and V is TRBV20-1, with TRBD2 matching over 14 bases. After removal of 6 bases from V and 7 bases from J, the junction contained 20 bases not matched to a gene. Germline lookup yields CDR1 DFQATT and CDR2 SNEGSKA (reference sequence). This CDR3 is built from 18 residues. The CDR3 is CSAIPKAGRTSGRWEQYF. DNA of the CDR3: TGCAGTGCCATACCGAAGGCAGGGAGGACTAGCGGGAGGTGGGAGCAGTACTTC.

A few counts support this clonotype. V usage is TRBV5-1 and J usage is TRBJ1-1, with a weak D call TRBD1 (5 bases). This CDR3 is 16 amino acids long. Germline CDR1 reads SGHRS; CDR2 reads YFSETQ. V shed 0 bases and J shed 0 bases, with 12 bases lying between them. The CDR3 here is CASSLVKGPMNTEAFF. CDR3 nucleotides: TGCGCCAGCAGCTTGGTGAAGGGGCCGATGAACACTGAAGCTTTCTTT.

This clonotype was detected ten times or more. This chain joins TRBV5-1 and TRBJ1-1, with D maybe TRBD1 (5 bases). Trimming left V 0 bases short and J 0 bases short, with 12 bases between. The CDR3 has 16 amino acids. Germline V gene sequence: CDR1 SGHRS, CDR2 YFSETQ. CDR3 sequence reads: CASSLEGSALNTEAFF. Written as DNA, the CDR3 is TGCGCCAGCAGCTTGGAGGGGTCGGCACTGAACACTGAAGCTTTCTTT.

This clonotype occurred many times. The CDR3 loop reads CASSPRELTNEKLFF. Here the CDR3 DNA reads TGTGCCAGTAGTCCCAGGGAATTGACTAATGAAAAACTGTTTTTT. This sequence joins TRBV19 and TRBJ1-4; the D gene is possibly TRBD1 (5 bases). The CDR3 has 15 residues. V lost 5 bases and J lost 2, with 12 bases in between. Germline CDR1 and CDR2: LNHDA and SQIVND (reference sequence). The variable domain in full, completed from reference TRBV19 and TRBJ1-4, reads DGGITQSPKYLFRKEGQNVTLSCEQNLNHDAMYWYRQDPGQGLRLIYYSQIVNDFQKGDIAEGYSVSREKKESFPLTVTSAQKNPTAFYLCASSPRELTNEKLFFGSGTQLSVL.

There are a few counts of this clonotype. The chain couples TRBV6-5 to TRBJ1-1, with D unclear. CDR1 and CDR2 (germline): MNHEY, SVGAGI. The CDR3 loop spans 9 amino acids. V dropped 10 bases and J dropped 11 bases, with 11 bases sitting between them. The CDR3 reads CANNVRAFF. CDR3 DNA: TGTGCCAACAACGTGAGGGCTTTCTTT.

This clonotype was seen a few times. The chain employs TRBV29-1 and TRBJ2-4; D is possibly TRBD1 or TRBD2 (5 bases each). Trimming shortened V by 7 bases and J by 8 bases, and 15 bases separated the two germline ends. CDR3 size: 12 residues. Germline V gene lookup returns CDR1 SQVTM and CDR2 ANQGSEA. The CDR3 nucleotides are TGCAGCGGGGGACCCGGTGGAGACATTCAGTACTTC. It encodes CSGGPGGDIQYF.

The chain links TRBV13 to TRBJ2-4; D is uncertain. Trimming stripped 2 bases from V and 0 bases from J, with 14 bases between. The CDR3 has 17 amino acids. Germline V gene lookup returns CDR1 PRHDT and CDR2 FYEKMQ (reference sequence). The CDR3 reads CASSLKVGNLAKNIQYF. Here the CDR3 DNA reads TGTGCCAGCAGCTTAAAGGTGGGGAACCTAGCCAAAAACATTCAGTACTTC.

This chain uses TRBV6-2 or TRBV6-3 with TRBJ2-2; 9 bases match TRBD1. The V gene end was trimmed by 6 bases and the J gene end by 4 bases; junction bases not matched to a gene: 3. Germline CDR1 and CDR2: MNHEY and SVGEGT. The CDR3 spans 14 residues. The CDR3 loop is CASRPGQGTGELFF. The DNA for the CDR3 is TGTGCCAGCAGACCGGGACAGGGCACCGGGGAGCTGTTTTTT.

In DNA form, the CDR3 reads TGTGCCAGCAGCTTAAGGGGCATCGACAGGGAGGGGGAAAAACTGTTTTTT. This codes for CASSLRGIDREGEKLFF. The chain carries TRBV7-8 and TRBJ1-4, with 7 bases aligning to TRBD1. CDR3 length equals 17 residues. From germline, CDR1 is SGHVS and CDR2 FQNEAQ. The V segment lost 2 bases and the J segment 8 bases; nucleotides outside the gene matches: 14.

The V gene is TRBV20-1, the J gene TRBJ2-3; D is uncertain. This CDR3 has 12 amino acids. V was cut by 3 bases and J by 4 bases, with 8 bases left in between. Germline V lookup: CDR1 DFQATT, CDR2 SNEGSKA (reference sequence). The CDR3 loop reads CSASAVADTQYF. CDR3 DNA: TGCAGTGCTAGTGCAGTGGCAGATACGCAGTATTTT.

This clonotype turned up a few times. This chain connects TRBV9 to TRBJ2-2; possibly TRBD2 for D (5 bases). Germline loops: CDR1 SGDLS, CDR2 YYNGEE. The V end was cut by 0 bases, the J end by 11 bases, with 11 bases between. This CDR3 comprises 13 residues. CDR3 DNA: TGTGCCAGCAGCGTAGCGGGGAGTAATGAGCTGTTTTTT. This gives the protein CASSVAGSNELFF.